The T cell receptor (beta chain) under discussion was sequenced for a study of blood T cells in healthy people across ages. Study-wide results and limits: The CMV status of each donor remained undetermined, and this could have confounded shifts in expanded clonotypes.

The V gene's germline CDR1 is MDHEN and CDR2 SYDVKM. The CDR3 sequence is 15 residues long. The V end was cut by 3 bases, the J end by 0 bases, with 10 bases between. Through a sample-barcoded 5' primer and a J-beta primer mix, a second PCR was run for about 6 to 12 cycles. TCRdb re-analysed the 5' RACE reads in MiXCR, keeping a single row per CDR3 protein. The sample lists around 1.7 million distinct CDR3 sequences, approximately 28% seen once, with 7.7% in the top ten. This clonotype has only a few counts. As yet, its antigen is unknown. Source material: blood. This chain connects TRBV28 to TRBJ2-3; D is uncertain. This TCR derives from a woman aged 30 to 39 in good health. The CDR3 DNA reads as TGTGCCAGCAGTTTGCTCGACCTTAGCACAGATACGCAGTATTTT. The encoded protein is CASSLLDLSTDTQYF. The whole variable domain, filled in from reference TRBV28 and TRBJ2-3, reads DVKVTQSSRYLVKRTGEKVFLECVQDMDHENMFWYRQDPGLGLRLIYFSYDVKMKEKGDIPEGYSVSREKKERFSLILESASTNQTSMYLCASSLLDLSTDTQYFGPGTRLTVL.